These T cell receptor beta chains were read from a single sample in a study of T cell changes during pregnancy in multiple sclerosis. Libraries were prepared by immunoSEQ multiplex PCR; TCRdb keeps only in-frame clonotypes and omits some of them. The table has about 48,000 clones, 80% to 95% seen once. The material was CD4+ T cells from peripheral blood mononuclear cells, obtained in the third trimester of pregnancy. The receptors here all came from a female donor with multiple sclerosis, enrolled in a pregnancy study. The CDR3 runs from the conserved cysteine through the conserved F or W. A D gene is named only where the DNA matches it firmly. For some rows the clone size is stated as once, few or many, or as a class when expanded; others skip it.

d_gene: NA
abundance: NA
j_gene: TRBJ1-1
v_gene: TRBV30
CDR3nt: TGTGCCGGGAGTGGGAGGCCACCGAACACTGAAGCTTTCTTT
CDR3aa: CAGSGRPPNTEAFF

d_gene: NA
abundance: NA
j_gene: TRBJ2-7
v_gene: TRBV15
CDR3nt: TGTGCCACCAGCAGGGGGAACTCCAGGGGCGTCGGTGGCGAGCAGTACTTC
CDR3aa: CATSRGNSRGVGGEQYF

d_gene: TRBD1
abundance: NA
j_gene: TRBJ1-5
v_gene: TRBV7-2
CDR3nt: TGTGCCAGCAGCCGGACAGGGGACCAGCCCCAGCATTTT
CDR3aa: CASSRTGDQPQHF

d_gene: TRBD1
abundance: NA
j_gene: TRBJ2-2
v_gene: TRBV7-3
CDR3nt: TGTGCCAGCAGCTTTCAGGGGGCCGGGGCCGGGGAGCTGTTTTTT
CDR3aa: CASSFQGAGAGELFF

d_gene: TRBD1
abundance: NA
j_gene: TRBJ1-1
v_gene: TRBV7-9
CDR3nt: TGTGCCAGCAGCCGGGGACAGCAACCTGAAGCTTTCTTT
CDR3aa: CASSRGQQPEAFF

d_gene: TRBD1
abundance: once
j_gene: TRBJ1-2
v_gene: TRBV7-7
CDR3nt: TGTGCTAGCAGCTTGGGAACCGGGACAGGGGGGACCTATGGCTACACCTTC
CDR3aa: CASSLGTGTGGTYGYTF

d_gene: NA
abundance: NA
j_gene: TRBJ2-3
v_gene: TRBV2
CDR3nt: TGTGCCAGCCCCAGGGACTCAGATACGCAGTATTTT
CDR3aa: CASPRDSDTQYF

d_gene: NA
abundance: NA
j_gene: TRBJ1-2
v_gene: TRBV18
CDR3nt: TGTGCCAGCTCACCAATTCTCGAGAATTTCCATGGCTACACCTTC
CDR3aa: CASSPILENFHGYTF

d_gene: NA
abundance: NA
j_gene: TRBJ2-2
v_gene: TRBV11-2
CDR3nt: TGTGCCAGCAGCTTAGATCTAAGGAACACCGGGGAGCTGTTTTTT
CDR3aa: CASSLDLRNTGELFF

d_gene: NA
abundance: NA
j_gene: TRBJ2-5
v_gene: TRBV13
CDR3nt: TGTGCCAGCACCCACGGGACCCAGTACTTC
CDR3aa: CASTHGTQYF

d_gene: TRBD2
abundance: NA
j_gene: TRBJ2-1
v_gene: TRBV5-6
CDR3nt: TGTGCCAGCAGCTCACTAGCGGGGGGACCCAATGAGCAGTTCTTC
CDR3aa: CASSSLAGGPNEQFF

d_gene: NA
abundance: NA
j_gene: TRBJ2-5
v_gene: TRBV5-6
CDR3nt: TGTGCCAGCAGCTTGAGAGGGGGAGAGACCCAGTACTTC
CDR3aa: CASSLRGGETQYF

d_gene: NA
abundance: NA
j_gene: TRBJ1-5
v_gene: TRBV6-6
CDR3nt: TGTGCCGGGCGGGATTACAATCAGCCCCAGCATTTT
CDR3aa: CAGRDYNQPQHF

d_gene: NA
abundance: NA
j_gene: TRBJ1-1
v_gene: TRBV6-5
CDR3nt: TGTGCCAGCAGTTCTGACACTGAAGCTTTCTTT
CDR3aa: CASSSDTEAFF

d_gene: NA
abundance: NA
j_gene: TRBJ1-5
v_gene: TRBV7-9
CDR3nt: TGTGCCAGCAGCTTAGGACAGGGCAATCAGCCCCAGCATTTT
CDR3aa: CASSLGQGNQPQHF

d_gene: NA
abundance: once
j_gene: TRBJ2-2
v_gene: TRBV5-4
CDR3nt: TGTGCCAGCAGCTCCGATATAGTAACCGGGGAGCTGTTTTTT
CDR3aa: CASSSDIVTGELFF

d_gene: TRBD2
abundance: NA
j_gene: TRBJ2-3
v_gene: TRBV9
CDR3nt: TGTGCCAGCAGCCCGACCTCCCAGCGGGGGCAGTATTTT
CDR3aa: CASSPTSQRGQYF

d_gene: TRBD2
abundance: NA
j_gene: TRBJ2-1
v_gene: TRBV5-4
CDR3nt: TGTGCCAGCAGCTTAAAGCGACTAGCGTGGGAGCAGTTCTTC
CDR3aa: CASSLKRLAWEQFF

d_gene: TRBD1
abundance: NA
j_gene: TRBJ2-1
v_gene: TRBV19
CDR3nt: TGTGCCAGTAGGGTGAGGGGGCTAACCGACAATGAGCAGTTCTTC
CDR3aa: CASRVRGLTDNEQFF

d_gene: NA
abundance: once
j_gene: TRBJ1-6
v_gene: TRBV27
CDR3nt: TGTGCCAGCAGTTTAAGTGGTCAGCGAGTTAATTCACCCCTCCACTTT
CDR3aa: CASSLSGQRVNSPLHF

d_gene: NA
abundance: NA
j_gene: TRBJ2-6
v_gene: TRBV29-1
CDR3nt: TGCAGCGTCAATTCTGGGGCCAACGTCCTGACTTTC
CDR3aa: CSVNSGANVLTF

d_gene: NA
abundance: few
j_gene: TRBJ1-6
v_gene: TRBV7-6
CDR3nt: TGTGCCAGCAGCTTGGGCAGTGATTCACCCCTCCACTTT
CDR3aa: CASSLGSDSPLHF

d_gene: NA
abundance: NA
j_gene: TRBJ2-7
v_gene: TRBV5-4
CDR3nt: TGTGCCAGCAGCTTGGAAGGGGGGGCCGTTTACGAGCAGTACTTC
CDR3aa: CASSLEGGAVYEQYF

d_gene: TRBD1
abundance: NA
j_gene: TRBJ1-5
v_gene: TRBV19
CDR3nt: TGTGCCAGTAGCAAACAGGGGGGGAATCAGCCCCAGCATTTT
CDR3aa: CASSKQGGNQPQHF

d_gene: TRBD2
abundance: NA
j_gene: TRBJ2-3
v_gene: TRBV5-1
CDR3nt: TGCGCCAGCAGCCCACTCCCTGGGCGGAGCGGGGGCGATACGCAGTATTTT
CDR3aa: CASSPLPGRSGGDTQYF

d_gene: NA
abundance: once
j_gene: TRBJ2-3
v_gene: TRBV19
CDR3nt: TGTGCCAGTAGTATTGAGAACCATATGCAGTATTTT
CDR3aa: CASSIENHMQYF

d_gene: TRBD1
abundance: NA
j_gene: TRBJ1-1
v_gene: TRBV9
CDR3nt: TGTGCCAGCAGCGTAGATTCGACAGGGGGTAATGCGGCTTTCTTT
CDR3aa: CASSVDSTGGNAAFF

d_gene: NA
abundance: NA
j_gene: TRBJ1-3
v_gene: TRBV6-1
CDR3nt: TGTGCCAGCAGACAGGGTACTGGAAACACCATATATTTT
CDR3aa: CASRQGTGNTIYF

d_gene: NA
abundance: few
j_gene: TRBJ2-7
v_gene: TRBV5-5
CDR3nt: TGTGCCAGCAGCAGACAGGAGTCCTACGAGCAGTACTTC
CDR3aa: CASSRQESYEQYF

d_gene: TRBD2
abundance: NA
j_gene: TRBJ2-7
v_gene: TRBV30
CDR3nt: TGTGCCTGGTGCGGGGGGTACGAGCAGTACTTC
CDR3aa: CAWCGGYEQYF

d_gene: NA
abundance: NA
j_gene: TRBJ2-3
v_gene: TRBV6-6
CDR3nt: TGTGCCAGCGCGAGGGAATTCACCACAGATACGCAGTATTTT
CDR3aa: CASAREFTTDTQYF

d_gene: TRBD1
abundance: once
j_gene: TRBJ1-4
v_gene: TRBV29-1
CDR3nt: TGCAGCGTGGCTCGGGACAGGGACGAAAAACTGTTTTTT
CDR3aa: CSVARDRDEKLFF

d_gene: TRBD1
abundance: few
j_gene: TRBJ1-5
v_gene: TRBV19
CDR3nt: TGTGCCATAGCACAGGGGTCACTACAGCCCCAGCATTTT
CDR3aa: CAIAQGSLQPQHF

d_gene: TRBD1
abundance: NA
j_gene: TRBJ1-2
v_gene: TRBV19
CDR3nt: TGTGCCAGTAGGGAGGACAGGGGGGTCAACTATGGCTACACCTTC
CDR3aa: CASREDRGVNYGYTF

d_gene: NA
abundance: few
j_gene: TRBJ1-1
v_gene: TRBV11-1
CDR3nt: TGTGCCAGCAGCCCAAAACAGCCCCGGGGGACTGAAGCTTTCTTT
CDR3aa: CASSPKQPRGTEAFF

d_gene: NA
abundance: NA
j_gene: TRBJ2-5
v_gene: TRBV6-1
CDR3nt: TGTGCCAGCAGTGGTCGGACGGCCAGGGGGGCCCAGTACTTC
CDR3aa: CASSGRTARGAQYF

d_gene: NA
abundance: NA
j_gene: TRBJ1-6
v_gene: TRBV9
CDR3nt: TGTGCCAGCAGCGAAAGACAGGACCAGAATTCACCCCTCCACTTT
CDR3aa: CASSERQDQNSPLHF

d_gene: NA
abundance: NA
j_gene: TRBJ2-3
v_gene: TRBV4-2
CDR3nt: TGTGCCAGCAGCCAAGAGGGGGGGGGCCCCTCGCACGATACGCAGTATTTT
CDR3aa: CASSQEGGGPSHDTQYF

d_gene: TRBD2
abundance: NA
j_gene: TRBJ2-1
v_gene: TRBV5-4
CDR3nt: TGTGCCAGCAGCACCCTACTAGCGGGGGGCTACAATGAGCAGTTCTTC
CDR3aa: CASSTLLAGGYNEQFF

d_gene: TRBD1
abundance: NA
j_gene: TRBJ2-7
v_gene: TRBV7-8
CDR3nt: TGTGCCAGCAGCATCGGACAGGGAAAGGGCGAGCAGTACTTC
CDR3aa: CASSIGQGKGEQYF

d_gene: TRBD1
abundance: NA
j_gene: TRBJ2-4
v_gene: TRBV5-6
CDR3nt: TGTGCCAGCAGGGCCGGGACAGTCGAAAACATTCAGTACTTC
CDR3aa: CASRAGTVENIQYF

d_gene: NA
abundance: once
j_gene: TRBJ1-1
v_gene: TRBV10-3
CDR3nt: TGTGCCATCCGTGGAGGGCAGCTGAACACTGAAGCTTTCTTT
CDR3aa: CAIRGGQLNTEAFF

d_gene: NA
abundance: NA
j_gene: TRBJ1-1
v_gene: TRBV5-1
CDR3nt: TGCGCCAGCAGCGAAAGGCAGGGGAAACACACTGAAGCTTTCTTT
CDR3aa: CASSERQGKHTEAFF

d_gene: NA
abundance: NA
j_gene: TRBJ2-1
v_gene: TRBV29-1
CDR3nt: TGCAGCGCTAGCAGTTTGGATGAGCAGTTCTTC
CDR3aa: CSASSLDEQFF

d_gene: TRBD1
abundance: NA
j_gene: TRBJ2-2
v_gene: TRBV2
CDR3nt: TGTGCCAGCAGTGAAGGGGAGGGACAGGGGGGCACCGGGGAGCTGTTTTTT
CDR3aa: CASSEGEGQGGTGELFF

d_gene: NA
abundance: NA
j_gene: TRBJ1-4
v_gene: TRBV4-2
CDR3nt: TGTGCCAGCAGCCGCGACAGAATGGGTGAAAAACTGTTTTTT
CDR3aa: CASSRDRMGEKLFF

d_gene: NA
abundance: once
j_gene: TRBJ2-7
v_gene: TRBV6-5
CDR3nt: TGTGCCAGCAGTTCCCCGACTGCTCACTTC
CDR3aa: CASSSPTAHF

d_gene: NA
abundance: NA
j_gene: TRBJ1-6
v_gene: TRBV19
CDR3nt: TGTGCCAGTCGACATCGGGAGCGGAATTCACCCCTCCACTTT
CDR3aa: CASRHRERNSPLHF

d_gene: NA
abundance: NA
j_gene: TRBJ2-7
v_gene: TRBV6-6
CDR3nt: TGTGCCAGCAGTACCCCCCGGGGGAGTTCCTACGAGCAGTACTTC
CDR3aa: CASSTPRGSSYEQYF

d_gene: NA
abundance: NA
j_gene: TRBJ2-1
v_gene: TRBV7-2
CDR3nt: TGTGCCAGCAGCCCCCAATTCGGGGAGCAGTTCTTC
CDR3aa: CASSPQFGEQFF

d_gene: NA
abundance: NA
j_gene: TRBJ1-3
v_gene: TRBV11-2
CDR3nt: TGTGCCAGCAGCTTAGGGGAGAACCCCCGAAACACCATATATTTT
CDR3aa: CASSLGENPRNTIYF